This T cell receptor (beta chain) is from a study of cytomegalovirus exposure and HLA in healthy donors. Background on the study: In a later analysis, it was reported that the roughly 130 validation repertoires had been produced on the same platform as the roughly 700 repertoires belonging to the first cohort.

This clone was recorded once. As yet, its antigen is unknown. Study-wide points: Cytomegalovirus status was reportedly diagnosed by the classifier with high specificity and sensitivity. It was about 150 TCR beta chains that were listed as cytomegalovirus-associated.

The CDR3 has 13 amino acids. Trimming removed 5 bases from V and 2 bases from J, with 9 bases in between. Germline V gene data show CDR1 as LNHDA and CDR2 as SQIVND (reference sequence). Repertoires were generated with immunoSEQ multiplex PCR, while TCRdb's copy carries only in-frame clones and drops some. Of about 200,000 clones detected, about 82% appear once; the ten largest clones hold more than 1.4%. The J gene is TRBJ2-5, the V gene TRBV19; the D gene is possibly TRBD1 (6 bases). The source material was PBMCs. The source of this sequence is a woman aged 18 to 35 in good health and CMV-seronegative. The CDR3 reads CASSQQGQETQYF. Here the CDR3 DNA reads TGTGCCAGTAGTCAACAGGGACAAGAGACCCAGTACTTC.